The source of this TCR beta chain is a study of blood T cells in healthy people across ages. Findings and limits, study-wide: While age rose, TCR beta diversity per million T cells dropped in a roughly linear way.

Per germline, CDR1 KGHSH and CDR2 LQKENI. The CDR3 has 15 amino acids. Trimming stripped 2 bases from V and 2 bases from J, with 12 bases between. This clonotype was picked up one time. Its specificity is not known. It was with a sample-barcoded 5' primer and a J-beta primer mix that a second PCR of roughly 7 to 12 cycles was run. TCRdb called the 5' RACE reads again in MiXCR, with one record for every CDR3 protein. The data contain about 720,000 distinct CDR3 sequences, around a fifth of them singletons. Material: blood. V gene TRBV18 combines with J gene TRBJ1-1, with no clear D. The clonotype originates from a man aged 65-85 years in good health. CDR3: CASSPFNQRNTEAFF. The CDR3 DNA follows: TGTGCCAGCTCACCATTTAACCAGAGAAACACTGAAGCTTTCTTT.